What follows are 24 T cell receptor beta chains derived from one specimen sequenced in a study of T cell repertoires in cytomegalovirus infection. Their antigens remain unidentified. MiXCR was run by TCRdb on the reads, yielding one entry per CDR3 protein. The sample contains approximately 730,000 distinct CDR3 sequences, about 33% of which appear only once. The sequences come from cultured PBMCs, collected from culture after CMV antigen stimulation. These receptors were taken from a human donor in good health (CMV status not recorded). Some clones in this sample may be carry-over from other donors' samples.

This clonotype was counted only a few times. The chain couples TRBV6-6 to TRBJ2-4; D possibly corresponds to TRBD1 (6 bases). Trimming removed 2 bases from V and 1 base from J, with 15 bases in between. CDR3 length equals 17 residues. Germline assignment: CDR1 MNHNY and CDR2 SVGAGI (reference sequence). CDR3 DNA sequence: TGTGCCAGCAGTTACATCTTTACAGGGTCGGCCAAAAACATTCAGTACTTC. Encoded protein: CASSYIFTGSAKNIQYF.

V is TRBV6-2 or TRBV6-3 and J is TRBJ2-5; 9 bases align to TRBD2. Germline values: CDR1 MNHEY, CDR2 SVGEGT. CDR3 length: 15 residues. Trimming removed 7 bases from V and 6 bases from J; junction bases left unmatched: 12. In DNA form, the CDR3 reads TGTGCCAGCACCCCAATAGCGGGAGTGTGGAAGACCCAGTACTTC. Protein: CASTPIAGVWKTQYF.

The CDR3 loop is CASSDRGAYTDTQYF. CDR3 nucleotides: TGTGCCAGCAGTGACCGGGGGGCCTACACAGATACGCAGTATTTT. The chain couples TRBV6-1 to TRBJ2-3; a possible D gene is TRBD2 (7 bases). V lost 3 bases and J 2 bases, leaving 12 bases between the germline ends. Germline values: CDR1 MNHNS, CDR2 SASEGT. This CDR3 contains 15 residues.

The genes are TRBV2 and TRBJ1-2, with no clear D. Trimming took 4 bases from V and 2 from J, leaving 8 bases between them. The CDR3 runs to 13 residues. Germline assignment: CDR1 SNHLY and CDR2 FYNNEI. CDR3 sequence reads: CASSVSLNYGYTF. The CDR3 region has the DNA TGTGCCAGCAGTGTAAGTCTCAACTATGGCTACACCTTC. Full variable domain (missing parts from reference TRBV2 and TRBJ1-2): EPEVTQTPSHQVTQMGQEVILRCVPISNHLYFYWYRQILGQKVEFLVSFYNNEISEKSEIFDDQFSVERPDGSNFTLKIRSTKLEDSAMYFCASSVSLNYGYTFGSGTRLTVV.

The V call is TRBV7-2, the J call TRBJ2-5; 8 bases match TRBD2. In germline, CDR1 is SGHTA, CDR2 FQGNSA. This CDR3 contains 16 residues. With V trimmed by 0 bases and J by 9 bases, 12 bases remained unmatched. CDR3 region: CASSLAGGLAGGAQYF. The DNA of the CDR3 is TGTGCCAGCAGCTTAGCGGGTGGACTAGCCGGAGGGGCCCAGTACTTC.

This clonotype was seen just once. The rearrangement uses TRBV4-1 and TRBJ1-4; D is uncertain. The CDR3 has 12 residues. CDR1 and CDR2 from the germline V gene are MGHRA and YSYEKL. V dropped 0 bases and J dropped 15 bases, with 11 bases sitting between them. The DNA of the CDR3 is TGCGCCAGCAGCCAAGATGGTAGGGAGGTGTTTTTT. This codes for CASSQDGREVFF.

The CDR3 bases are TGTGCCAGCAGAACAGGACAGGGCGGGGGACCCGGGGAGCTGTTTTTT. This codes for CASRTGQGGGPGELFF. This chain joins TRBV6-2 or TRBV6-3 and TRBJ2-2, with TRBD1 as a possible D gene (8 bases). The CDR3 sequence is 16 residues long. Germline CDR1 reads MNHEY; CDR2 reads SVGEGT. V was cut by 6 bases and J by 6 bases, with 20 bases left in between.

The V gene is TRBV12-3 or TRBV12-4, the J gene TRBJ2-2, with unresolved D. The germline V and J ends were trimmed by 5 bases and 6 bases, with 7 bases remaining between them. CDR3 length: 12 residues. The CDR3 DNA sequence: TGTGCCAGCAGTCCCGTAGCCGGGGAGCTGTTTTTT. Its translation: CASSPVAGELFF.

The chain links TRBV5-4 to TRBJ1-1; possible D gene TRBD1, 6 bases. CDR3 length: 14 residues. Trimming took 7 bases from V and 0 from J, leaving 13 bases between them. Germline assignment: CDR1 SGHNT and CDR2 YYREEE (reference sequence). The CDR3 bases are TGTGCCAGCCGGGGGGGGCCCATGAACACTGAAGCTTTCTTT. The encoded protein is CASRGGPMNTEAFF.

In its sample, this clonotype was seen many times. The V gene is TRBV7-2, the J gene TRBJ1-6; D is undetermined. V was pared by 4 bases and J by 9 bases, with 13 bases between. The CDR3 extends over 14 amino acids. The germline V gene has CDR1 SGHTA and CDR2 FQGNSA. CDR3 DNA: TGTGCCAGCAGCTCCGGGGTATGGGGTTCACCCCTCCACTTT. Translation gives CASSSGVWGSPLHF.

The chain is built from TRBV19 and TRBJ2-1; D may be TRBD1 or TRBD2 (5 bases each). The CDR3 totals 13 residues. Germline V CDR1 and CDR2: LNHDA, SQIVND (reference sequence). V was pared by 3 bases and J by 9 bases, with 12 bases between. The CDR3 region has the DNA TGTGCCAGTAGTATTGTCAGTGGGGGTGAGCAGTTCTTC. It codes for CASSIVSGGEQFF.

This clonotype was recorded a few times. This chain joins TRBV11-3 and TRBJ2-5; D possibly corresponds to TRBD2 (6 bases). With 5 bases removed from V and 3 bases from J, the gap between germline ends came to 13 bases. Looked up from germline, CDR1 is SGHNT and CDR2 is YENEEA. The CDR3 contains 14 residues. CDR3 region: CASSKGRFEETQYF. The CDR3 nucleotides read TGTGCCAGCAGCAAAGGGAGGTTTGAAGAGACCCAGTACTTC.

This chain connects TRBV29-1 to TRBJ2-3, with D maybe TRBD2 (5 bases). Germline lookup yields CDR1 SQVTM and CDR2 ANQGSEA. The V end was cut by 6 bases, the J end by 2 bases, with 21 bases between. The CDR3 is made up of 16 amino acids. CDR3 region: CSVGFGGGSFTDTQYF. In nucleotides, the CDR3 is TGCAGCGTGGGCTTTGGCGGCGGGTCCTTCACAGATACGCAGTATTTT.

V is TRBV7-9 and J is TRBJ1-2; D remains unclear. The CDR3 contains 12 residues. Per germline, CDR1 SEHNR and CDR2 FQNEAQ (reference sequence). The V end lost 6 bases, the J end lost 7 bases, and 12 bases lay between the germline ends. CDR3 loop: CASRNGGFGYTF. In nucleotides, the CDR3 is TGTGCCAGCAGAAATGGTGGATTTGGCTACACCTTC.

The CDR3 DNA reads as TGTGCCAGCAGCCAAGATGCAGGGAAACACACTGAAGCTTTCTTT. Amino acids: CASSQDAGKHTEAFF. The V gene is TRBV14, the J gene TRBJ1-1; a weak D match, TRBD1 (5 bases). CDR3 length: 15 amino acids. The V end lost 0 bases, the J end lost 3 bases, and 11 bases lay between the germline ends. Germline lookup yields CDR1 SGHDN and CDR2 FVKESK.

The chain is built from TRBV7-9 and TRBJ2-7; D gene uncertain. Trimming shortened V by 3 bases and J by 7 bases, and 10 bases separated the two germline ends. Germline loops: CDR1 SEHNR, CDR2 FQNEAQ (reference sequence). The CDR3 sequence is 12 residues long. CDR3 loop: CASSFDTFEQYF. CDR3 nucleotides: TGTGCCAGCAGCTTCGACACCTTTGAGCAGTACTTC.

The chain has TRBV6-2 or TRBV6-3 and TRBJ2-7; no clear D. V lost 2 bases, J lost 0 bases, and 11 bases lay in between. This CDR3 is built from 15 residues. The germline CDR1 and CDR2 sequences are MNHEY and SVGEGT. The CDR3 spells CASSYEPHSSYEQYF. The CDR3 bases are TGTGCCAGCAGTTACGAGCCGCACAGCTCCTACGAGCAGTACTTC.

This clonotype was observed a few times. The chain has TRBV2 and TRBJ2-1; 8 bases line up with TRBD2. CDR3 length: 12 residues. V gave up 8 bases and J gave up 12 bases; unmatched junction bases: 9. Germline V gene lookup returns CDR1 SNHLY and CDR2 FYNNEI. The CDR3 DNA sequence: TGTGCCAGCCGCCTCGGGGGGGTTGGGCAGTTCTTC. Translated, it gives CASRLGGVGQFF.

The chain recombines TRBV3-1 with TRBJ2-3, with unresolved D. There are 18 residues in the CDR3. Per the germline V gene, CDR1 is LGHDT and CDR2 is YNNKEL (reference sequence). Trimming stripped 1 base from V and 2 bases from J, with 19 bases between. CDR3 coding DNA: TGTGCCAGCAGCCAAGTCCCTCCGGGCCAGCGATACACAGATACGCAGTATTTT. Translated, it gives CASSQVPPGQRYTDTQYF.

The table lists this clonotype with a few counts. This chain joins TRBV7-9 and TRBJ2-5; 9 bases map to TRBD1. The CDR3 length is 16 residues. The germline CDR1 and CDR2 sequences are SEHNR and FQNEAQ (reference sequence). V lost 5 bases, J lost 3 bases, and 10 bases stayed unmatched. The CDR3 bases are TGTGCCAGCAGCCCCCAACGGACAGGGGCGGAAGAGACCCAGTACTTC. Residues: CASSPQRTGAEETQYF. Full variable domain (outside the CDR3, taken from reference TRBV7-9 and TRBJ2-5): DTGVSQNPRHKITKRGQNVTFRCDPISEHNRLYWYRQTLGQGPEFLTYFQNEAQLEKSRLLSDRFSAERPKGSFSTLEIQRTEQGDSAMYLCASSPQRTGAEETQYFGPGTRLLVL.

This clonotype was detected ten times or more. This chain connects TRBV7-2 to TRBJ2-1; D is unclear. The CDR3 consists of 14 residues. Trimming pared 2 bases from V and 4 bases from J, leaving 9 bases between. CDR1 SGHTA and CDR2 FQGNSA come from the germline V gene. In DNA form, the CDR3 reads TGTGCCAGCAGCTTACTTCTAGAGTACAATGAGCAGTTCTTC. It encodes CASSLLLEYNEQFF.

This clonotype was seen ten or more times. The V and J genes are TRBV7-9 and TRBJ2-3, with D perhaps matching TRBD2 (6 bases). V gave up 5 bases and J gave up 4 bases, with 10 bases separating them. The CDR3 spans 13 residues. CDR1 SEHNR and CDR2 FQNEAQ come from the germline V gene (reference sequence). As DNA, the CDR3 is TGTGCCAGCAGCCGACTAGGTTCAGATACGCAGTATTTT. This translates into CASSRLGSDTQYF.

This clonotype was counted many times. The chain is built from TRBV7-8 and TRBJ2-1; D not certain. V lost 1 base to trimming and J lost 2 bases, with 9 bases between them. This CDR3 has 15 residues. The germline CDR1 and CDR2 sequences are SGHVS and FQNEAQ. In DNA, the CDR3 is TGTGCCAGCAGCTTAGGGCTAAACCCCTACAATGAGCAGTTCTTC. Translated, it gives CASSLGLNPYNEQFF.

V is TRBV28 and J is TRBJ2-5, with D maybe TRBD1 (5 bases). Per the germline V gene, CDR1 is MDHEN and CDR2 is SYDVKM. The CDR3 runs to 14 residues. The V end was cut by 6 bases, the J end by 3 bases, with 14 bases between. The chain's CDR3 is CASSRAGWKETQYF. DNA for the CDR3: TGTGCCAGCAGCCGAGCAGGGTGGAAAGAGACCCAGTACTTC. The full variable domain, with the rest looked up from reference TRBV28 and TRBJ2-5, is DVKVTQSSRYLVKRTGEKVFLECVQDMDHENMFWYRQDPGLGLRLIYFSYDVKMKEKGDIPEGYSVSREKKERFSLILESASTNQTSMYLCASSRAGWKETQYFGPGTRLLVL.